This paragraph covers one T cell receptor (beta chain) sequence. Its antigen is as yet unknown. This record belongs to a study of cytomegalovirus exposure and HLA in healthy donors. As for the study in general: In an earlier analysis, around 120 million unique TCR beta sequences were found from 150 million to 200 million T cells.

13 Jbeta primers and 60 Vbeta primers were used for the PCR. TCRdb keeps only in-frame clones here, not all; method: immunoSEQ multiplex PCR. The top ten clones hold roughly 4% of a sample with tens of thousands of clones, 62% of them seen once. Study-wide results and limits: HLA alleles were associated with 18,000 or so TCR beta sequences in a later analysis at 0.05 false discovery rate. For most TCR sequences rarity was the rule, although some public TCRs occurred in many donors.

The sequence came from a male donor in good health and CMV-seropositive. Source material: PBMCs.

CDR3 in DNA: TGTGCCAGCAGTTTGAGGAAGCTACTCCGAGATGAAAAACTGTTTTTT. Translated: CASSLRKLLRDEKLFF. V gene TRBV28 combines with J gene TRBJ1-4; D is undetermined. The CDR3 has 16 amino acids. Looked up from germline, CDR1 is MDHEN and CDR2 is SYDVKM. The V end was cut by 3 bases, the J end by 6 bases, with 17 bases between. Filled out from reference TRBV28 and TRBJ1-4, the complete variable domain reads DVKVTQSSRYLVKRTGEKVFLECVQDMDHENMFWYRQDPGLGLRLIYFSYDVKMKEKGDIPEGYSVSREKKERFSLILESASTNQTSMYLCASSLRKLLRDEKLFFGSGTQLSVL.